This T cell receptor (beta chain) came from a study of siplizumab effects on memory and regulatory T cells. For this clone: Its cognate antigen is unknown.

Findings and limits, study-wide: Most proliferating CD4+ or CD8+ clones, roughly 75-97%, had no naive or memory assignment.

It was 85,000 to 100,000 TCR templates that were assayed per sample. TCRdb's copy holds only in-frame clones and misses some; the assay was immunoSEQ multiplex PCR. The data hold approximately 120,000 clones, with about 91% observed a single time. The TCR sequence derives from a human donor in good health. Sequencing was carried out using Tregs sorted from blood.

The CDR3 bases are TGTGCCAGCTCACCGTTTCAAGTGGATAGCAATCAGCCCCAGCATTTT. Translation: CASSPFQVDSNQPQHF. This chain connects TRBV18 to TRBJ1-5; the D is unclear. The ends were cut back, 3 bases at V and 0 bases at J, with 12 bases in the middle. The CDR3 sequence is 16 residues long. Germline assignment: CDR1 KGHSH and CDR2 LQKENI.